These 13 T cell receptor beta chains were all obtained from the same sample, sequenced in a study of regulatory T cells in long-lasting Graves disease. The authors built TCR beta libraries using iRepertoire HTBI primers and Arm-PCR of CDR3 regions. MiXCR was run by TCRdb on the multiplex PCR reads, yielding one entry per CDR3 protein. The top ten clones hold around 42% of a sample with 600,000 to 800,000 distinct CDR3 sequences, approximately 29% of them seen once. Time point of the sample: persistent/refractory GD, antithyroid drugs over 5 years with positive TRAb. Generation of the TCR library employed RNA extracted from PBMCs. The sequences come from peripheral blood mononuclear cells (PBMCs), collected when the disease was refractory, from a patient treated with antithyroid drugs. These receptors were taken from a female donor with Graves disease.

The table lists this clonotype with a few counts. The chain combines TRBV19 with TRBJ1-4; no clear D. Germline V gene data show CDR1 as LNHDA and CDR2 as SQIVND (reference sequence). This CDR3 is built from 13 residues. Trimming removed 10 bases at V and 5 bases at J, with 14 bases between. CDR3 bases: TGTGCCACCTCGTCTCCACGGAATGAAAAACTGTTTTTT. It translates to CATSSPRNEKLFF.

This clonotype was found a few times. The chain couples TRBV10-2 to TRBJ1-3; D is unclear. CDR1 and CDR2 (germline): WSHSY, SAAADI. The CDR3 runs 15 residues. Trimming removed 6 bases from V and 2 bases from J, with 14 bases in between. The CDR3 DNA is TGCGCCAGCAGAGACCAACGCTACGCTGGAAACACCATATATTTT. The encoded protein is CASRDQRYAGNTIYF.

Concerning this clonotype itself: Given a far larger clone just one base away, this is likely a sequencing read error. This chain joins TRBV6-2 or TRBV6-3 and TRBJ2-2; D is possibly TRBD1 (6 bases). Germline V gene sequence: CDR1 MNHEY, CDR2 SVGEGT. V shed 6 bases and J shed 6 bases, with 11 bases lying between them. The CDR3 has 13 amino acids. This CDR3 is CASRVQGPGELFF. DNA of the CDR3: TGTGCCAGCAGAGTACAGGGCCCCGGGGAGCTGTTTTTT.

The V call is TRBV5-8, the J call TRBJ1-1, with D perhaps TRBD1 (5 bases). V lost 3 bases to trimming and J lost 8 bases, with 11 bases between them. The CDR3 runs 12 residues. CDR1 SGHTS and CDR2 YDEGEE come from the germline V gene. The CDR3 DNA follows: TGTGCCAGCAGCTCATATGGGGCAGAAGCTTTCTTT. Amino acids: CASSSYGAEAFF. Using reference TRBV5-8 and TRBJ1-1 for the parts outside the CDR3, the full variable domain is EAGVTQSPTHLIKTRGQQATLRCSPISGHTSVYWYQQALGLGLQFLLWYDEGEERNRGNFPPRFSGRQFPNYSSELNVNALELEDSALYLCASSSYGAEAFFGQGTRLTVV.

This clonotype occurred a few times. The rearrangement uses TRBV5-1 and TRBJ1-1; tentative D call: TRBD1 (5 bases). The CDR3 runs 14 residues. Germline assignment: CDR1 SGHRS and CDR2 YFSETQ. V was clipped by 4 bases and J by 8 bases, with 18 bases between them. The CDR3 reads CASSIATTGVEAFF. The CDR3 region has the DNA TGCGCCAGCAGCATAGCCACCACAGGAGTCGAAGCTTTCTTT. The complete variable domain, with remaining parts taken from reference TRBV5-1 and TRBJ1-1, reads KAGVTQTPRYLIKTRGQQVTLSCSPISGHRSVSWYQQTPGQGLQFLFEYFSETQRNKGNFPGRFSGRQFSNSRSEMNVSTLELGDSALYLCASSIATTGVEAFFGQGTRLTVV.

This clonotype occurred a few times. The chain combines TRBV27 with TRBJ1-3; TRBD1 is a possible D gene (6 bases). Between the trimmed V and J ends, which lost 5 bases and 0 bases, there was a span of 11 bases. Germline V CDR1 and CDR2: MNHEY, SMNVEV (reference sequence). This CDR3 contains 15 residues. The CDR3 sequence is CASSRGGNSGNTIYF. Here the CDR3 DNA reads TGTGCCAGCAGTCGAGGGGGGAACTCTGGAAACACCATATATTTT.

Comments on this clonotype: A much larger clone lies a single base off, so this may be a read error. The CDR3 loop reads CAGARTGGNQPQHF. CDR3 DNA sequence: TGTGCCGGCGCCCGGACGGGAGGCAATCAGCCCCAGCATTTT. The chain employs TRBV6-1 and TRBJ1-5; D unclear. Germline V gene data show CDR1 as MNHNS and CDR2 as SASEGT. The CDR3 contains 14 residues. With 11 bases removed from V and 2 bases from J, the gap between germline ends came to 16 bases.

The chain links TRBV19 to TRBJ1-5; D is possibly TRBD1 (5 bases). CDR1 is LNHDA, CDR2 SQIVND, per germline (reference sequence). Trimming cost V 7 bases and J 2 bases, with 9 bases left between them. This CDR3 spans 13 amino acids. The DNA for the CDR3 is TGTGCCAGTACAGGGTCCGGCAATCAGCCCCAGCATTTT. This codes for CASTGSGNQPQHF.

The CDR3 spells CAWSVPGTGLQPQHF. The CDR3 DNA reads as TGTGCCTGGAGTGTACCGGGTACAGGACTTCAGCCCCAGCATTTT. The V call is TRBV30, the J call TRBJ1-5, with D possibly TRBD1 on 5 matching bases. Looked up from germline, CDR1 is GTSNPN and CDR2 is SVGIG (reference sequence). Trimming left V 0 bases short and J 6 bases short, with 15 bases between. The CDR3 spans 15 residues. Supplemented by reference TRBV30 and TRBJ1-5, the full variable domain reads SQTIHQWPATLVQPVGSPLSLECTVEGTSNPNLYWYRQAAGRGLQLLFYSVGIGQISSEVPQNLSASRPQDRQFILSSKKLLLSDSGFYLCAWSVPGTGLQPQHFGDGTRLSIL.

The chain recombines TRBV6-5 with TRBJ1-4, with D possibly matching TRBD1 (5 bases). In germline, CDR1 is MNHEY, CDR2 SVGAGI. The length of the CDR3 is 15 residues. V was cut by 2 bases and J by 12 bases, with 19 bases left in between. CDR3 region: CASSYPRVGRTQLFF. DNA of the CDR3: TGTGCCAGCAGTTACCCCAGGGTTGGGCGGACCCAACTGTTTTTT.

Only a few counts were recorded for this clonotype. The chain combines TRBV12-3 or TRBV12-4 with TRBJ1-5; 11 bases are shared with TRBD1. The CDR3 loop spans 17 amino acids. The junction had 8 bases not matched to a gene; V was cut back by 6 bases and J by 1 base. This CDR3 reads CASSQGTGGGSNQPQHF. The CDR3 DNA follows: TGTGCCAGCAGCCAAGGGACAGGGGGGGGAAGCAATCAGCCCCAGCATTTT.

The table lists this clonotype with a count of one. An end of the junction does not agree with germline; a read error may underlie this. The CDR3 sequence: CASSEAREFVYNEQFF. The DNA for the CDR3 is TGCGCCAGCAGTGAGGCTCGGGAGTTTGTCTACAATGAGCAGTTCTTC. The chain is built from TRBV2 and TRBJ2-1; a weak D match, TRBD2 (6 bases). The CDR3 totals 16 residues. The V gene's germline CDR1 is SNHLY and CDR2 FYNNEI.

This CDR3 is CASSQDSNEKLFF. The CDR3 DNA reads as TGCGCCAGCAGCCAAGACTCGAATGAAAAACTGTTTTTT. The V call is TRBV4-1, the J call TRBJ1-4, with D unresolved. Deletions cut 0 bases from V and 5 bases from J, with 4 bases between. Germline CDR1 and CDR2: MGHRA and YSYEKL. CDR3 size: 13 residues.